Listed below are T cell receptor beta chains from one sample, sequenced in a study of stem cell transplantation in POMP-related autoinflammatory disease. Profiling relied on immunoSEQ multiplex PCR, and the TCRdb table lists in-frame clones only, not all of them. This table has about 68,000 clones, approximately 91% appearing once. This specimen consisted of CD4+ T cells from PBMCs, obtained after stem cell transplantation. The receptor source for this set is a human patient with POMP-related autoinflammation and immune dysregulation (PRAID). Some T cells may trace back to the graft donor. The CDR3 runs from the conserved cysteine through the conserved F or W. The D gene is left open where the match is weak. Clone sizes are given selectively: once, few, many, or a class where the clone is expanded.

J gene: TRBJ1-6
clone size: few
V gene: TRBV6-5
D gene: TRBD1
CDR3 protein: CASSNGQGSPLHF
CDR3 DNA: TGTGCCAGCAGTAACGGACAGGGTTCACCCCTCCACTTT

J gene: TRBJ1-5
clone size: .
V gene: TRBV6-5
D gene: .
CDR3 protein: CASNPGWWQPQHF
CDR3 DNA: TGTGCCAGCAACCCAGGGTGGTGGCAGCCCCAGCATTTT

J gene: TRBJ2-3
clone size: .
V gene: TRBV7-6
D gene: TRBD1
CDR3 protein: CASSWGPQGSTDTQYF
CDR3 DNA: TGTGCCAGCAGCTGGGGCCCACAGGGGAGCACAGATACGCAGTATTTT

J gene: TRBJ1-5
clone size: .
V gene: TRBV29-1
D gene: TRBD1
CDR3 protein: CSVRTGAGQPQHF
CDR3 DNA: TGCAGCGTGCGGACAGGGGCGGGACAGCCCCAGCATTTT

J gene: TRBJ1-1
clone size: .
V gene: TRBV6-1
D gene: .
CDR3 protein: CASSEGLRVVNTEAFF
CDR3 DNA: TGTGCCAGCAGTGAAGGCCTTAGAGTGGTGAACACTGAAGCTTTCTTT

J gene: TRBJ1-5
clone size: few
V gene: TRBV4-1
D gene: .
CDR3 protein: CASSQGLRGASNQPQHF
CDR3 DNA: TGCGCCAGCAGCCAAGGATTGAGGGGGGCGAGCAATCAGCCCCAGCATTTT

J gene: TRBJ2-7
clone size: .
V gene: TRBV18
D gene: .
CDR3 protein: CASSPRSGTTYEQYF
CDR3 DNA: TGTGCCAGCTCACCTCGGTCAGGGACGACGTACGAGCAGTACTTC

J gene: TRBJ2-5
clone size: .
V gene: TRBV25-1
D gene: .
CDR3 protein: CASGPRGSQETQYF
CDR3 DNA: TGTGCCAGCGGCCCCAGGGGTTCCCAAGAGACCCAGTACTTC

J gene: TRBJ1-1
clone size: .
V gene: TRBV20-1
D gene: .
CDR3 protein: CSAGSQGEAFF
CDR3 DNA: TGCAGCGCCGGGTCCCAAGGGGAAGCTTTCTTT

J gene: TRBJ2-5
clone size: .
V gene: TRBV2
D gene: TRBD2
CDR3 protein: CASSEVSGEETQYF
CDR3 DNA: TGTGCCAGCAGTGAAGTGAGCGGGGAAGAGACCCAGTACTTC

J gene: TRBJ2-5
clone size: once
V gene: TRBV6-5
D gene: .
CDR3 protein: CASSYSSSSETQYF
CDR3 DNA: TGTGCCAGCAGTTACTCATCCAGCTCGGAGACCCAGTACTTC

J gene: TRBJ2-3
clone size: .
V gene: TRBV6-4
D gene: .
CDR3 protein: CASSDSSRSSTDTQYF
CDR3 DNA: TGTGCCAGCAGTGACTCCTCTAGATCGAGCACAGATACGCAGTATTTT

J gene: TRBJ2-3
clone size: .
V gene: TRBV19
D gene: TRBD2
CDR3 protein: CASSPSGRVNRDTQYF
CDR3 DNA: TGTGCCAGTAGTCCTAGCGGGAGGGTAAACAGAGATACGCAGTATTTT

J gene: TRBJ2-1
clone size: .
V gene: TRBV5-1
D gene: .
CDR3 protein: CASKVGDVYNEQFF
CDR3 DNA: TGCGCCAGCAAGGTGGGAGACGTCTACAATGAGCAGTTCTTC

J gene: TRBJ1-6
clone size: .
V gene: TRBV2
D gene: .
CDR3 protein: CASSEDAGIIRPLHF
CDR3 DNA: TGTGCCAGCAGTGAAGACGCTGGGATAATTCGGCCCCTCCACTTT

J gene: TRBJ2-3
clone size: .
V gene: TRBV4-1
D gene: .
CDR3 protein: CASSHTGATSTDTQYF
CDR3 DNA: TGCGCCAGCAGCCACACAGGAGCCACTAGCACAGATACGCAGTATTTT

J gene: TRBJ2-2
clone size: .
V gene: TRBV19
D gene: .
CDR3 protein: CASSIAKGTGELFF
CDR3 DNA: TGTGCCAGTAGTATAGCGAAGGGTACCGGGGAGCTGTTTTTT

J gene: TRBJ2-4
clone size: .
V gene: TRBV19
D gene: .
CDR3 protein: CASSIGGIRNIQYF
CDR3 DNA: TGTGCCAGTAGTATAGGTGGGATTCGGAACATTCAGTACTTC

J gene: TRBJ1-2
clone size: .
V gene: TRBV29-1
D gene: .
CDR3 protein: CSVVPERFNYGYTF
CDR3 DNA: TGCAGCGTTGTCCCAGAGCGGTTTAACTATGGCTACACCTTC

J gene: TRBJ2-3
clone size: .
V gene: TRBV7-8
D gene: TRBD1
CDR3 protein: CASRDRVASTDTQYF
CDR3 DNA: TGTGCCAGCAGAGACAGGGTCGCTAGCACAGATACGCAGTATTTT

J gene: TRBJ1-5
clone size: few
V gene: TRBV6-6
D gene: TRBD1
CDR3 protein: CASSYTNSGQGPAQHF
CDR3 DNA: TGTGCCAGCAGTTACACAAACTCGGGACAGGGGCCAGCCCAGCATTTT

J gene: TRBJ1-2
clone size: .
V gene: TRBV18
D gene: TRBD1
CDR3 protein: CASSQRTGDYGYTF
CDR3 DNA: TGTGCCAGCTCACAACGGACAGGCGACTATGGCTACACCTTC

J gene: TRBJ2-5
clone size: .
V gene: TRBV19
D gene: TRBD2
CDR3 protein: CASSIVGRGGETQYF
CDR3 DNA: TGTGCCAGTAGTATAGTGGGGAGGGGCGGGGAGACCCAGTACTTC

J gene: TRBJ2-2
clone size: .
V gene: TRBV7-3
D gene: TRBD1
CDR3 protein: CASSFWTGAGGELFF
CDR3 DNA: TGTGCCAGCAGCTTTTGGACAGGGGCGGGCGGGGAGCTGTTTTTT

J gene: TRBJ1-2
clone size: few
V gene: TRBV21-1
D gene: .
CDR3 protein: CASRPTARGYTF
CDR3 DNA: TGTGCCAGCAGACCGACCGCGCGGGGCTACACCTTC

J gene: TRBJ2-5
clone size: few
V gene: TRBV4-1
D gene: TRBD2
CDR3 protein: CASSQDRLADVQETQYF
CDR3 DNA: TGCGCCAGCAGCCAAGATCGTCTAGCGGACGTTCAAGAGACCCAGTACTTC

J gene: TRBJ2-1
clone size: .
V gene: TRBV7-3
D gene: .
CDR3 protein: CASSPTGEANEQFF
CDR3 DNA: TGTGCCAGCAGCCCAACAGGGGAGGCCAATGAGCAGTTCTTC

J gene: TRBJ2-1
clone size: .
V gene: TRBV27
D gene: TRBD2
CDR3 protein: CASSFAGTSGTHNEQFF
CDR3 DNA: TGTGCCAGCAGTTTCGCCGGGACTAGCGGGACCCACAATGAGCAGTTCTTC

J gene: TRBJ2-1
clone size: .
V gene: TRBV5-6
D gene: .
CDR3 protein: CASSLRSYNEQFF
CDR3 DNA: TGTGCCAGCAGCTTGAGGAGTTACAATGAGCAGTTCTTC

J gene: TRBJ2-1
clone size: .
V gene: TRBV7-8
D gene: TRBD1
CDR3 protein: CASSLAEDGTGAGEQFF
CDR3 DNA: TGTGCCAGCAGCTTAGCAGAGGACGGGACAGGGGCGGGCGAGCAGTTCTTC

J gene: TRBJ2-3
clone size: .
V gene: TRBV5-5
D gene: .
CDR3 protein: CASSLWDSNTDTQYF
CDR3 DNA: TGTGCCAGCAGCTTGTGGGACTCCAACACAGATACGCAGTATTTT

J gene: TRBJ1-4
clone size: once
V gene: TRBV9
D gene: TRBD1
CDR3 protein: CASSVATGTNEKLFF
CDR3 DNA: TGTGCCAGCAGCGTAGCGACAGGGACTAATGAAAAACTGTTTTTT

J gene: TRBJ2-3
clone size: once
V gene: TRBV5-6
D gene: .
CDR3 protein: CASSLGPGAGDTQYF
CDR3 DNA: TGTGCCAGCAGCTTGGGGCCAGGAGCCGGGGATACGCAGTATTTT

J gene: TRBJ2-4
clone size: .
V gene: TRBV7-2
D gene: TRBD2
CDR3 protein: CASSSSRLARNIQYF
CDR3 DNA: TGTGCCAGCAGCTCCAGCCGACTAGCGCGAAACATTCAGTACTTC

J gene: TRBJ2-2
clone size: .
V gene: TRBV7-9
D gene: TRBD1
CDR3 protein: CASSSRDRGTGELFF
CDR3 DNA: TGTGCCAGCAGCTCCCGGGACAGGGGAACCGGGGAGCTGTTTTTT

J gene: TRBJ2-2
clone size: .
V gene: TRBV11-2
D gene: .
CDR3 protein: CASSSLTVSSGELFF
CDR3 DNA: TGTGCCAGCAGCTCACTGACAGTAAGCTCCGGGGAGCTGTTTTTT

J gene: TRBJ2-1
clone size: .
V gene: TRBV5-1
D gene: .
CDR3 protein: CASSLDRDEQFF
CDR3 DNA: TGCGCCAGCAGCTTGGATCGGGATGAGCAGTTCTTC

J gene: TRBJ2-1
clone size: .
V gene: TRBV7-9
D gene: TRBD2
CDR3 protein: CASSGPGLAGGNYNEQFF
CDR3 DNA: TGTGCCAGCAGCGGTCCAGGACTAGCGGGGGGAAACTACAATGAGCAGTTCTTC

J gene: TRBJ1-5
clone size: few
V gene: TRBV19
D gene: .
CDR3 protein: CASSIEGSNQPQHF
CDR3 DNA: TGTGCCAGTAGTATCGAGGGTAGCAATCAGCCCCAGCATTTT

J gene: TRBJ2-7
clone size: few
V gene: TRBV27
D gene: TRBD1
CDR3 protein: CASGPTGGRTYEQYF
CDR3 DNA: TGTGCCAGCGGCCCGACAGGGGGACGGACCTACGAGCAGTACTTC

J gene: TRBJ2-5
clone size: once
V gene: TRBV5-1
D gene: TRBD2
CDR3 protein: CASSSRGLAVLGETQYF
CDR3 DNA: TGCGCCAGCAGCTCACGGGGACTAGCGGTTCTGGGGGAGACCCAGTACTTC

J gene: TRBJ2-2
clone size: .
V gene: TRBV7-3
D gene: .
CDR3 protein: CASSLGGNFNTGELFF
CDR3 DNA: TGTGCCAGCAGCTTGGGTGGGAACTTCAACACCGGGGAGCTGTTTTTT

J gene: TRBJ2-3
clone size: .
V gene: TRBV5-1
D gene: TRBD2
CDR3 protein: CASSFGLATDTQYF
CDR3 DNA: TGCGCCAGCAGCTTTGGACTAGCAACAGATACGCAGTATTTT

J gene: TRBJ1-2
clone size: .
V gene: TRBV19
D gene: .
CDR3 protein: CASSTRTHNYGYTF
CDR3 DNA: TGTGCCAGTAGTACCCGGACACATAACTATGGCTACACCTTC

J gene: TRBJ1-2
clone size: .
V gene: TRBV3-1/TRBV3-2
D gene: .
CDR3 protein: CASSPAGDWVFYGYTF
CDR3 DNA: TGTGCCAGCAGCCCAGCCGGGGACTGGGTCTTCTATGGCTACACCTTC

J gene: TRBJ2-1
clone size: .
V gene: TRBV5-1
D gene: .
CDR3 protein: CASSLDPHNEQFF
CDR3 DNA: TGCGCCAGCAGCTTGGACCCCCATAATGAGCAGTTCTTC

J gene: TRBJ2-7
clone size: .
V gene: TRBV3-1/TRBV3-2
D gene: .
CDR3 protein: CASSQRGGSTYEQYF
CDR3 DNA: TGTGCCAGCAGCCAGAGGGGCGGCTCAACATACGAGCAGTACTTC

J gene: TRBJ2-1
clone size: .
V gene: TRBV28
D gene: .
CDR3 protein: CASSSPATTRSYNEQFF
CDR3 DNA: TGTGCCAGCAGTTCACCAGCCACAACCCGCTCCTACAATGAGCAGTTCTTC

J gene: TRBJ1-2
clone size: .
V gene: TRBV28
D gene: TRBD1
CDR3 protein: CASRITGGGYTF
CDR3 DNA: TGTGCCAGCAGGATAACAGGGGGTGGCTACACCTTC

J gene: TRBJ1-2
clone size: .
V gene: TRBV18
D gene: .
CDR3 protein: CASSPTGGYTF
CDR3 DNA: TGTGCCAGCTCCCCCACCGGTGGCTACACCTTC

J gene: TRBJ2-3
clone size: .
V gene: TRBV19
D gene: TRBD2
CDR3 protein: CASDAGGASTDTQYF
CDR3 DNA: TGTGCCAGTGACGCGGGAGGGGCTAGCACAGATACGCAGTATTTT

J gene: TRBJ2-7
clone size: .
V gene: TRBV3-1/TRBV3-2
D gene: .
CDR3 protein: CASSHQGFYEQYF
CDR3 DNA: TGTGCCAGCAGCCATCAGGGATTCTACGAGCAGTACTTC